The sequence of this T cell receptor (beta chain) was determined in a study of T cell responses to AZD1222 COVID-19 vaccine. Findings of the study overall: Dominant at 160-218 and 743-854, vaccine-associated CD4 TCRs also spanned spike. Among the donors, most were white British and more were female, and clonal diversity was possibly underestimated.

Only in-frame clones appear in the TCRdb table, and some are missing; sequencing was by immunoSEQ multiplex PCR. Altogether 130,000 or so clones are present, about 92% being singletons, with the ten largest covering 1.5% to 2%. Turning to this clone: Its matching antigen is unknown.

Trimming removed 1 base from V and 3 bases from J, with 6 bases in between. This CDR3 spans 14 amino acids. From germline, CDR1 is SGHTA and CDR2 FQGNSA. This specimen consisted of peripheral blood, obtained on day 0 of AZD1222 vaccination. The clonotype was recovered from an adult in good health. The chain links TRBV7-2 to TRBJ2-2; TRBD1 is a possible D gene (5 bases). CDR3 coding DNA: TGTGCCAGCAGCTTAGGACAGCACACCGGGGAGCTGTTTTTT. Its translation: CASSLGQHTGELFF. Together with reference TRBV7-2 and TRBJ2-2, the CDR3 gives the full variable domain: GAGVSQSPSNKVTEKGKDVELRCDPISGHTALYWYRQSLGQGLEFLIYFQGNSAPDKSGLPSDRFSAERTGGSVSTLTIQRTQQEDSAVYLCASSLGQHTGELFFGEGSRLTVL.